This entry describes one T cell receptor (beta chain). The source of the sample is a study of blood T cell repertoires in COVID-19. For the study at large: Some COVID-19 samples were acute and others convalescent; all came from the United States, Italy and Spain.

The method was immunoSEQ multiplex PCR; TCRdb's version includes in-frame clones alone and lacks a portion of them. The table shows 350,000 or so clones, with around four fifths occurring only once. The sequence came from a man between 25 and 39 years old with active or convalescent COVID-19. The sample taken for sequencing was peripheral blood.

The CDR3: CASNQNPQGAGEAFF. The CDR3, as DNA: TGTGCCAGCAACCAAAACCCCCAGGGGGCCGGGGAAGCTTTCTTT. The chain couples TRBV6-5 to TRBJ1-1, with 8 bases fitting TRBD1. The trim removed 7 bases at V and 8 bases at J, leaving 15 bases unmatched. Germline V lookup: CDR1 MNHEY, CDR2 SVGAGI. The CDR3 runs to 15 residues.